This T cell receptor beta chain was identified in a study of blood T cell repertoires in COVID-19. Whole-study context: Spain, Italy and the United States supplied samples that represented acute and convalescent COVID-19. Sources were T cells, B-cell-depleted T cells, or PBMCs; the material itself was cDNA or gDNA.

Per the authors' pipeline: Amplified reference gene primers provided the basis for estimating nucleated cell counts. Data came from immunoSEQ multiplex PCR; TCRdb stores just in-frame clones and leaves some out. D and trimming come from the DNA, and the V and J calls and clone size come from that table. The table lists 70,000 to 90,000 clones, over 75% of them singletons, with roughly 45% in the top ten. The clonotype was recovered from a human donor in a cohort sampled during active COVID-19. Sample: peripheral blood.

CDR3 nucleotides: TGTGCCAGCTCACCACTTAGCGGGGGCTCCTACGAGCAGTACTTC. This codes for CASSPLSGGSYEQYF. V gene TRBV18 combines with J gene TRBJ2-7; 9 bases line up with TRBD2. Losses at the gene ends were 1 base for V and 0 bases for J; bases not matched to a gene: 1. Per germline, CDR1 KGHSH and CDR2 LQKENI. The CDR3 extends over 15 amino acids.